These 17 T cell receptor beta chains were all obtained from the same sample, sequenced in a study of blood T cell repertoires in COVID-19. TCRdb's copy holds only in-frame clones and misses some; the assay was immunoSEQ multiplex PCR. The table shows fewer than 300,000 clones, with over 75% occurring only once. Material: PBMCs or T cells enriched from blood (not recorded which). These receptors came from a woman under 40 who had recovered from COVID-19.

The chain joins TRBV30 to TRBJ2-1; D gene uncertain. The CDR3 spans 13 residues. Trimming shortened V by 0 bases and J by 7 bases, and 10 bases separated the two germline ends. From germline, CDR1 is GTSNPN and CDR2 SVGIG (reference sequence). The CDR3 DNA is TGTGCCTGGAGTGTCCCCGGTACGAATGAGCAGTTCTTC. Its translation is CAWSVPGTNEQFF.

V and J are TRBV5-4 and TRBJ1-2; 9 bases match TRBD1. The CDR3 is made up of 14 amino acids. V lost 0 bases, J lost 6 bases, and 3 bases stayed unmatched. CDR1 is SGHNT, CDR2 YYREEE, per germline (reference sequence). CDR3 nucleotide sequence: TGTGCCAGCAGCTTGGTGACAGGGGGGGATGGCTACACCTTC. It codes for CASSLVTGGDGYTF.

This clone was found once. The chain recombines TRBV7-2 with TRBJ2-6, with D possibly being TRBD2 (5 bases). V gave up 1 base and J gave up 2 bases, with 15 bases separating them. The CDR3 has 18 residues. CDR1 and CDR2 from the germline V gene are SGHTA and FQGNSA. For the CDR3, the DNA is TGTGCCAGCAGCTTAGGGGGTACCGGGGTTACTGGGGCCAACGTCCTGACTTTC. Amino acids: CASSLGGTGVTGANVLTF.

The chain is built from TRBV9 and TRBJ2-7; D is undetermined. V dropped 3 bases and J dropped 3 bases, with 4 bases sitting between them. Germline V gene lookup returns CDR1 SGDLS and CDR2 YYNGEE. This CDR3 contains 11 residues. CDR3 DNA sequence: TGTGCCAGCAGCGGAGACTACGAGCAGTACTTC. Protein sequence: CASSGDYEQYF.

CDR3 sequence: CASHYGSSYNEQFF. The CDR3, as DNA: TGTGCCTCCCATTATGGGAGCTCCTACAATGAGCAGTTCTTC. The chain carries TRBV30 and TRBJ2-1; D may be TRBD2 (5 bases). The CDR3 extends over 14 amino acids. Germline lookup yields CDR1 GTSNPN and CDR2 SVGIG (reference sequence). V shed 7 bases and J shed 0 bases, with 13 bases lying between them.

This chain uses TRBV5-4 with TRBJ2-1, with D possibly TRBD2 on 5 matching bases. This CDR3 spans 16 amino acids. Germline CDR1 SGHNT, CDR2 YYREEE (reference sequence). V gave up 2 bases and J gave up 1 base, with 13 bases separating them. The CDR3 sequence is CASSFSGSSSYNEQFF. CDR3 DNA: TGTGCCAGCAGCTTCTCGGGGTCAAGTTCCTACAATGAGCAGTTCTTC.

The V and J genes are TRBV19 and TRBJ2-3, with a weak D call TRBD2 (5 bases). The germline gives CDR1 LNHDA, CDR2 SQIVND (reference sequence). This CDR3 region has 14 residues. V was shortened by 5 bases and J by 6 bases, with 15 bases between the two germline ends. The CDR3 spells CASSSSDSGDTQYF. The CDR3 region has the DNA TGTGCCAGTAGTTCATCCGATTCGGGGGATACGCAGTATTTT.

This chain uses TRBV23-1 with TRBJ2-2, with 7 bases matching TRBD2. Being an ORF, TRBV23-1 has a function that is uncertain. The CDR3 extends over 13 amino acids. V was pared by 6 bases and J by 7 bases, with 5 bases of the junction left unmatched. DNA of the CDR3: TGCGCCAGCAGCCGGGGGGAGAGCGGGGAGCTGTTTTTT. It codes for CASSRGESGELFF.

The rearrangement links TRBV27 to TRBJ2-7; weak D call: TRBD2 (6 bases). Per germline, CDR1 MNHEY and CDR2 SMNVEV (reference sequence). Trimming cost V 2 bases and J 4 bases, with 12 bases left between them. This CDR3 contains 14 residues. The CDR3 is CASSLVAEGYEQYF. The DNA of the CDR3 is TGTGCCAGCAGTTTAGTAGCGGAGGGGTACGAGCAGTACTTC.

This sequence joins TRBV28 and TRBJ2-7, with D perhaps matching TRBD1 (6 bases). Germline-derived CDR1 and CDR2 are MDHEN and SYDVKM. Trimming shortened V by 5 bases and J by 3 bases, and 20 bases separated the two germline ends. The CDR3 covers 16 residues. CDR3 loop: CASSTNTGLNDYEQYF. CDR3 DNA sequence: TGTGCCAGCAGTACCAATACAGGGCTGAATGACTACGAGCAGTACTTC.

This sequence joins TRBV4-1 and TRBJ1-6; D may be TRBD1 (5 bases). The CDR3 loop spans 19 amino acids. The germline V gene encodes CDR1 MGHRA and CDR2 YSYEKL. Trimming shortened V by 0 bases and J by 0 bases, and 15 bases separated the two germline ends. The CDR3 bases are TGCGCCAGCAGCCAAGATTGGCAGGGAAAAAGCTCCTATAATTCACCCCTCCACTTT. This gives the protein CASSQDWQGKSSYNSPLHF.

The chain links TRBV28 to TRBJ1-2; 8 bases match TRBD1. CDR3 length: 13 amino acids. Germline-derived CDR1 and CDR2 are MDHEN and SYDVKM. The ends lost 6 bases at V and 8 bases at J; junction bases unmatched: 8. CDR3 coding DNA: TGTGCCAGCAGCCCCACAGGGACAGGCGGCTACACCTTC. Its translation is CASSPTGTGGYTF.

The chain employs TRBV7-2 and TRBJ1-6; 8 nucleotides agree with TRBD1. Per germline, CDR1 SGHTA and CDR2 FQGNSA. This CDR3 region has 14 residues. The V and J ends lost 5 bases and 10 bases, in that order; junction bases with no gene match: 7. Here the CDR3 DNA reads TGTGCCAGCAGCCTTGGGACAGGAACCTCACCCCTCCACTTT. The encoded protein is CASSLGTGTSPLHF.

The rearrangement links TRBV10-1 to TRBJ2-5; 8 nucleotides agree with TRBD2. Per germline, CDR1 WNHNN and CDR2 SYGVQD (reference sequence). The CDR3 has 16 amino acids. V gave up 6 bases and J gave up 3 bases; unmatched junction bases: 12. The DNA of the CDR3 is TGCGCCAGCAGCCGAGGTTGGGGACTAGGGGAAGAGACCCAGTACTTC. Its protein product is CASSRGWGLGEETQYF.

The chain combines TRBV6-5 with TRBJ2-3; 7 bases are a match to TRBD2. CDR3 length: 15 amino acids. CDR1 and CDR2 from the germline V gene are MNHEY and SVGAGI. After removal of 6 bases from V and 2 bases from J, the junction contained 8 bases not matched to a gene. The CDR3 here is CASSPLGGYTDTQYF. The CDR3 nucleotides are TGTGCCAGCAGCCCCTTGGGAGGGTACACAGATACGCAGTATTTT.

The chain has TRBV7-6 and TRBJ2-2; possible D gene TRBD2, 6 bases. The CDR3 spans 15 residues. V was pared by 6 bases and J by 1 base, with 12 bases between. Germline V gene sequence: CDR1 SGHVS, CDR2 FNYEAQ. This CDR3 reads CASSRDSRNTGELFF. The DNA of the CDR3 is TGTGCCAGCAGTCGGGACTCACGGAACACCGGGGAGCTGTTTTTT.

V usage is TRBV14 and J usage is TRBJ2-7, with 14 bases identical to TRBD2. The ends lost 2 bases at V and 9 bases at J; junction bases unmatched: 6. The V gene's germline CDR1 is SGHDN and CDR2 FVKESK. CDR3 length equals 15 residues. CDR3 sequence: CASSQLGTSGSRQYF. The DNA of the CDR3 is TGTGCCAGCAGCCAACTGGGGACTAGCGGGAGTAGGCAGTACTTC. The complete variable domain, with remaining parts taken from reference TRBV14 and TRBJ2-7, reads EAGVTQFPSHSVIEKGQTVTLRCDPISGHDNLYWYRRVMGKEIKFLLHFVKESKQDESGMPNNRFLAERTGGTYSTLKVQPAELEDSGVYFCASSQLGTSGSRQYFGPGTRLTVT.